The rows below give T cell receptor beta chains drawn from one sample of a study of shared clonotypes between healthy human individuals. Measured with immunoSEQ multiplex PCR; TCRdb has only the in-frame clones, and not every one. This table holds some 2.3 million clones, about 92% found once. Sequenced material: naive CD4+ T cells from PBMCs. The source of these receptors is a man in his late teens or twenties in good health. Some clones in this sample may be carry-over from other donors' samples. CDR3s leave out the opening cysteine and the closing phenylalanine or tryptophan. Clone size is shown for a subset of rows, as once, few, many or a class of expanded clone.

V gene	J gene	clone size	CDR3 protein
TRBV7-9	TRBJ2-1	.	ASPATRDGNNEQF
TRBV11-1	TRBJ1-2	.	ASSQIGQGKGYGYT
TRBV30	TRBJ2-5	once	AWSVDRGTQY
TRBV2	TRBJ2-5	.	ASSDGGVETQY
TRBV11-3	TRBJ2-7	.	ASSPRTGPPYEQY
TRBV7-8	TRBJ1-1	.	ASSLAEGFTEAF
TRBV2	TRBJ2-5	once	ASSAVAGVETQY
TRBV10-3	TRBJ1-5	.	ATTGYSNQPQH
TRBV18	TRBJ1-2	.	ASSPLSGQGSSEGGYT
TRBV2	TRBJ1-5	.	ASSVSRNQPQH
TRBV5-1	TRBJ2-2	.	ASSLPPGQGAGELF
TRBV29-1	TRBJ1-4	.	SVQIGGANEKLF
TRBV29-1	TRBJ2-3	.	SVDSSGGDTQY
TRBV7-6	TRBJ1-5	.	ASSLISNQPQH
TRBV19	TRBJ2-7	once	ASSIVSGGEQY
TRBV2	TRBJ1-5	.	ASSPDLAEGQPQH
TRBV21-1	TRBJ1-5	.	ASSKRAVHQPQH
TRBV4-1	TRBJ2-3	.	ASSQVGVSTDTQY
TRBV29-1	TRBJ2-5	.	SASGRGETQY
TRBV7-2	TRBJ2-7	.	ASSLRGFEAFYEQY
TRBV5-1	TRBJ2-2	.	ASSLDGGSSGMNTGELF
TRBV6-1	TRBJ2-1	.	ASSGTSGRANEQF
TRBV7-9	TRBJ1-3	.	ASSVWTGNTIY
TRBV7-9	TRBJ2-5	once	ASREEGGGRYQETQY
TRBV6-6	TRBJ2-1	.	ASSYRANEQF
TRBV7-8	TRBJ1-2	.	ASSRALSPYGYT
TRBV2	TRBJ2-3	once	ASSEAINPSTDTQY
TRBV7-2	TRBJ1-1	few	ASSSNRATEAF
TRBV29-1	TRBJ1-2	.	SVKGDRGLNYGYT
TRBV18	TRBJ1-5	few	ASSPLGQSQPQH
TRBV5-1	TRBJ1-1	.	ASSLFTGVRGNTEAF
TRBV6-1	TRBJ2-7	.	ASSESALAEYEQY
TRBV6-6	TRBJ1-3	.	ATIPTGGRSGNTIY
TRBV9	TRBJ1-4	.	ASSVASGLNEKLF
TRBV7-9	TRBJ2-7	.	ASSRSGEYEQY
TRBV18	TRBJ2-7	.	ASSPFRQVSYEQY